The 13 T cell receptor beta chains below all came from one sample that was sequenced in a study of cytomegalovirus exposure and HLA in healthy donors. PCR amplification relied on 60 Vbeta primers (plus 13 Jbeta primers). Method: immunoSEQ multiplex PCR; TCRdb's copy keeps in-frame clones and lacks some. The table includes around 220,000 clones, 65% to 90% detected once. Sequenced: PBMCs. The receptors were gathered from a girl under 18 in good health and CMV-seronegative.

The V and J genes are TRBV21-1 and TRBJ2-1; the table names TRBD1, a call not compared with the DNA. TRBV21-1 is labeled a pseudogene. The CDR3 is 15 residues long. The chain's CDR3 is CASSKGTGNGNEQFF. The CDR3 DNA reads as TGTGCCAGCAGCAAAGGCACAGGGAACGGCAATGAGCAGTTCTTC.

V gene TRBV10-3 combines with J gene TRBJ2-1, with 7 bases lining up with TRBD1. The CDR3 contains 15 residues. Trimming cost V 4 bases and J 3 bases; bases outside gene matches: 6. Germline CDR1 is ENHRY and CDR2 is SYGVKD. The CDR3 sequence: CAISGGQDLYNEQFF. CDR3 in DNA: TGTGCCATCAGTGGCGGACAGGACCTCTACAATGAGCAGTTCTTC.

The V and J genes are TRBV28 and TRBJ1-6, with 8 bases aligning to TRBD1. V lost 3 bases, J lost 10 bases, and 11 bases stayed unmatched. CDR1 is MDHEN and CDR2 is SYDVKM in the germline V gene. The CDR3 sequence is 16 residues long. CDR3 sequence (DNA): TGTGCCAGCAGTTTTTCCGGGACAGGCTTGGTCTCACCCCTCCACTTT. This gives the protein CASSFSGTGLVSPLHF.

The chain uses TRBV28 and TRBJ1-5; 11 nucleotides agree with TRBD1. CDR1 is MDHEN and CDR2 is SYDVKM in the germline V gene. This CDR3 is 15 amino acids long. V shed 5 bases, J shed 10 bases, and the junction held 10 bases outside the gene matches. CDR3: CASSSPGQGVNPQHF. The CDR3 DNA reads as TGTGCCAGCAGTAGCCCGGGACAGGGGGTGAATCCCCAGCATTTT. The entire variable domain, with the rest obtained from reference TRBV28 and TRBJ1-5, is as follows: DVKVTQSSRYLVKRTGEKVFLECVQDMDHENMFWYRQDPGLGLRLIYFSYDVKMKEKGDIPEGYSVSREKKERFSLILESASTNQTSMYLCASSSPGQGVNPQHFGDGTRLSIL.

The chain has TRBV6-5 and TRBJ2-7; 10 positions agree with TRBD1. Germline CDR1 is MNHEY and CDR2 is SVGAGI. This CDR3 is built from 14 residues. Unmatched junction bases numbered 11, after V lost 8 bases and J lost 7 bases. CDR3 protein: CASSRDRGWAEQYF. For the CDR3, the DNA is TGTGCCAGCTCCCGGGACAGGGGTTGGGCGGAGCAGTACTTC.

The chain recombines TRBV2 with TRBJ1-1; 10 positions agree with TRBD1. CDR1 is SNHLY, CDR2 FYNNEI, per germline. The CDR3 spans 15 residues. With 2 bases clipped from V and 8 bases from J, the junction kept 8 bases outside the gene matches. The CDR3, as DNA: TGTGCCAGCAGTGAATTAGTGGGACAGGGGATGGAAGCTTTCTTT. Its protein product is CASSELVGQGMEAFF.

A few counts support this clone. The rearrangement links TRBV5-1 to TRBJ1-4, with a possible D match to TRBD1 (5 bases). Trimming stripped 0 bases from V and 5 bases from J, with 11 bases between. Germline CDR1 is SGHRS and CDR2 is YFSETQ. The CDR3 is 15 residues long. Here the CDR3 reads CASSLAGGENEKLFF. The CDR3 DNA sequence: TGCGCCAGCAGCTTGGCCGGGGGGGAGAATGAAAAACTGTTTTTT.

This chain connects TRBV9 to TRBJ2-1; no reliable D call. The germline V gene encodes CDR1 SGDLS and CDR2 YYNGEE. CDR3 length equals 13 residues. V was shortened by 3 bases and J by 13 bases, with 17 bases between the two germline ends. The CDR3, as DNA: TGTGCCAGCAGCGCTAGGCTAGAGTTGGAACAGTTCTTC. Its protein is CASSARLELEQFF.

This sequence joins TRBV2 and TRBJ1-2; the D gene is possibly TRBD1 (6 bases). Trimming left V 6 bases short and J 7 bases short, with 18 bases between. This CDR3 contains 14 residues. Per the germline V gene, CDR1 is SNHLY and CDR2 is FYNNEI. As DNA, the CDR3 is TGTGCCAGCAGCCAACTCACAGGGATTAGTGGCTACACCTTC. Residues: CASSQLTGISGYTF.

CDR3 residues: CASSGRLAGVETQYF. For the CDR3, the DNA is TGTGCCAGTAGTGGCAGACTAGCGGGAGTGGAGACCCAGTACTTC. The chain joins TRBV19 to TRBJ2-5; 12 bases line up with TRBD2. Trimming removed 5 bases from V and 5 bases from J; junction bases left unmatched: 6. CDR1 is LNHDA and CDR2 is SQIVND in the germline V gene (reference sequence). The CDR3 extends over 15 amino acids.

This chain uses TRBV15 with TRBJ1-3; D is unresolved. The CDR3 loop spans 16 amino acids. Germline values: CDR1 LNHNV, CDR2 YYDKDF (reference sequence). The V and J ends lost 3 bases and 1 base respectively, with 13 bases between them. The CDR3, as DNA: TGTGCCACCAGCAGCGGACCCGGAGGATCTGGAAACACCATATATTTT. Protein: CATSSGPGGSGNTIYF.

J is TRBJ2-3 and V is TRBV4-2; TRBD2 aligns across 13 bases. The CDR3 totals 18 residues. Germline loops: CDR1 LGHNA, CDR2 YNFKEQ. After removal of 5 bases from V and 1 base from J, the junction contained 9 bases not matched to a gene. The CDR3 DNA reads TGTGCCAGCAGCGTCGGACTAGCGGGAGAAGGGGGCACAGATACGCAGTATTTT. Translation gives CASSVGLAGEGGTDTQYF.

The J gene is TRBJ1-4, the V gene TRBV5-1; D might be TRBD1 (5 bases). The V end lost 4 bases, the J end lost 7 bases, and 17 bases lay between the germline ends. Germline V gives CDR1 SGHRS, CDR2 YFSETQ. This CDR3 is built from 15 residues. CDR3 loop: CASSPSSGASEKLFF. Here the CDR3 DNA reads TGCGCCAGCAGCCCATCAAGTGGGGCGAGTGAAAAACTGTTTTTT.